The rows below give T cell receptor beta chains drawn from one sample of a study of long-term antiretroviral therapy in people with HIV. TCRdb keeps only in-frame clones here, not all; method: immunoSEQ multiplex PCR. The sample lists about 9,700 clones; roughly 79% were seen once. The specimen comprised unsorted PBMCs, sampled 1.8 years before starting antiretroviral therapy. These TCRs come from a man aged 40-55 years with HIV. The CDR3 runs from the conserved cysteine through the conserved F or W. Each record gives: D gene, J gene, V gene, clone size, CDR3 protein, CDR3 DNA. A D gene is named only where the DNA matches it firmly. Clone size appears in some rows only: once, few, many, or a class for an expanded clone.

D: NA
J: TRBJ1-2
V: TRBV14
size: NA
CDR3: CASSQDWTAGSNYGYTF
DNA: TGTGCCAGCAGCCAAGATTGGACAGCTGGGTCTAACTATGGCTACACCTTC

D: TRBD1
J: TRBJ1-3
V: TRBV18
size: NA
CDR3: CASSPGTGQGNTIYF
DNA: TGTGCCAGCTCACCAGGGACAGGGCAAGGAAACACCATATATTTT

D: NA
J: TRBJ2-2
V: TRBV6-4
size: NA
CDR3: CASSDTSLGELFF
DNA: TGTGCCAGCAGTGACACTAGCCTCGGGGAGCTGTTTTTT

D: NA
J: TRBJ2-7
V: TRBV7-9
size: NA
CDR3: CASSSDSTYEQYF
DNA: TGTGCCAGCAGCTCCGACAGTACCTACGAGCAGTACTTC

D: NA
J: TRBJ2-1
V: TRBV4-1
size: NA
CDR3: CASSRTDLANEQFF
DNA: TGCGCCAGCAGCCGCACTGATCTCGCCAATGAGCAGTTCTTC

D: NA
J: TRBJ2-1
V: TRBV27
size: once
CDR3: CASSLSGDDNEQFF
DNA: TGTGCCAGCAGTTTATCGGGGGACGACAATGAGCAGTTCTTC

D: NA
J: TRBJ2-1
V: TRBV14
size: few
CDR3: CASSQARDRVFDEQFF
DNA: TGTGCCAGCAGCCAAGCCCGGGATAGGGTCTTCGATGAGCAGTTCTTC

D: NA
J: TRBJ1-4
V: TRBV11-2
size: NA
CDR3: CASSLALTTNEKLFF
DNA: TGTGCCAGCAGCTTGGCCCTCACAACTAATGAAAAACTGTTTTTT

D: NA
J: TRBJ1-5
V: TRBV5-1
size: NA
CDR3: CASSLEPRSNQPQHF
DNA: TGCGCCAGCAGCTTGGAGCCTCGGAGCAATCAGCCCCAGCATTTT

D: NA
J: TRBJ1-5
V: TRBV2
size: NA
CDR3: CASSAGFDQPQHF
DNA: TGTGCCAGCAGCGCTGGTTTTGATCAGCCCCAGCATTTT

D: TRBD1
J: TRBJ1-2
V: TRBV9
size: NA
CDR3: CASSVRQGYGYTF
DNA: TGTGCCAGCAGCGTCCGACAGGGCTATGGCTACACCTTC

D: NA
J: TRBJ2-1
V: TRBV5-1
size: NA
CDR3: CASSLHGPRDNEQFF
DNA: TGCGCCAGCAGCTTGCACGGGCCCCGGGACAATGAGCAGTTCTTC

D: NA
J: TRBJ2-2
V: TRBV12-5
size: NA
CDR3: CASGLGSRSNTGELFF
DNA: TGTGCTAGTGGTTTGGGATCGAGGTCGAACACCGGGGAGCTGTTTTTT

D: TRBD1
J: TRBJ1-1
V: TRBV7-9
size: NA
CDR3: CASSLDGRGRSDRNTEAFF
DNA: TGTGCCAGCAGCTTAGACGGCAGGGGGCGATCGGACCGGAACACTGAAGCTTTCTTT

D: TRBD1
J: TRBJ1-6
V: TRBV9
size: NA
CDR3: CASSTGQGVSLHF
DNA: TGTGCCAGCAGCACCGGACAGGGTGTCTCCCTCCACTTT

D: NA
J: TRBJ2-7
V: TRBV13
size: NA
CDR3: CASSLVLGDTYEQYF
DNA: TGTGCCAGCAGCTTAGTCCTAGGGGATACCTACGAGCAGTACTTC

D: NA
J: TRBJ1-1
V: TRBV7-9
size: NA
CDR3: CASSSGGGFMNTEAFF
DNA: TGTGCCAGCAGTTCCGGGGGGGGTTTCATGAACACTGAAGCTTTCTTT

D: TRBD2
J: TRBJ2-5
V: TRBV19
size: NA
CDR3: CASSEVAGFEETQYF
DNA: TGTGCCAGTAGCGAGGTAGCGGGGTTTGAGGAGACCCAGTACTTC

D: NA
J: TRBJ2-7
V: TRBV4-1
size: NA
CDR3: CASSQLWTVDYEQYF
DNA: TGCGCCAGCAGCCAACTCTGGACAGTCGACTACGAGCAGTACTTC

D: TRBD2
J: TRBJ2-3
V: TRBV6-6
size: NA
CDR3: CASSPGTSADTQYF
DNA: TGTGCCAGCAGTCCCGGGACTAGCGCAGATACGCAGTATTTT

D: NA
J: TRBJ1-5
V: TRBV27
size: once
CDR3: CASSSTQGLNQPQHF
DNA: TGTGCCAGCAGTTCCACACAGGGTTTGAATCAGCCCCAGCATTTT

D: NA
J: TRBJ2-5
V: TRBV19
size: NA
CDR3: CATQSTRGKETQYF
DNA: TGTGCCACGCAGTCTACAAGGGGAAAAGAGACCCAGTACTTC

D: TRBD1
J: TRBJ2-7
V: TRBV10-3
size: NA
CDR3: CATRDSYEQYF
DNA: TGTGCCACCCGGGACAGCTACGAGCAGTACTTC

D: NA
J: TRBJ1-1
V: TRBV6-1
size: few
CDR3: CASSEGGMITEAFF
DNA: TGTGCCAGCAGTGAAGGGGGGATGATCACTGAAGCTTTCTTT

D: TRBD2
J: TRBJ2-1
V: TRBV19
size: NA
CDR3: CASSLVAGPHNEQFF
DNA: TGTGCCAGTAGTCTCGTAGCGGGCCCTCACAATGAGCAGTTCTTC

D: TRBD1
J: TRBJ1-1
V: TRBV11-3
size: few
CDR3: CASSPGGRTEAFF
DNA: TGTGCCAGCAGCCCAGGGGGCCGGACTGAAGCTTTCTTT

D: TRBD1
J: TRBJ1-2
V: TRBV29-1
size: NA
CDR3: CSALDRGQDYGYTF
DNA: TGCAGCGCCCTAGACAGAGGACAGGACTATGGCTACACCTTC

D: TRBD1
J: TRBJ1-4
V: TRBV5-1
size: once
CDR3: CASSRVMETGDEKLFF
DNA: TGCGCCAGCAGCCGGGTGATGGAGACAGGGGATGAAAAACTGTTTTTT

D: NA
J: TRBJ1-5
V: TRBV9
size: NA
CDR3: CASSGGDNSNQPQHF
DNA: TGTGCCAGCAGCGGTGGGGACAATAGCAATCAGCCCCAGCATTTT

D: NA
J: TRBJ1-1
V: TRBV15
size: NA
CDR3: CATRIGQLDTEAFF
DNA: TGTGCCACCAGGATCGGACAGTTAGACACTGAAGCTTTCTTT

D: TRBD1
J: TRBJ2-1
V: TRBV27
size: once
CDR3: CASSLAGTGDMDEQFF
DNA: TGTGCCAGCAGTTTAGCCGGGACAGGGGATATGGATGAGCAGTTCTTC

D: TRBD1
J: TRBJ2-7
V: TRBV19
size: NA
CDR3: CASRYRWTGNSYEQYF
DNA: TGTGCCAGTAGATATAGGTGGACAGGGAACTCCTACGAGCAGTACTTC

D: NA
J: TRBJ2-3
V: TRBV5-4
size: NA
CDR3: CASSLLPTDTQYF
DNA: TGTGCCAGCAGCTTGCTTCCCACAGATACGCAGTATTTT

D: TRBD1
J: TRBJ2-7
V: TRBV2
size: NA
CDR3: CASSVGQGAGEQYF
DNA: TGTGCCAGCAGTGTGGGACAGGGGGCCGGCGAGCAGTACTTC

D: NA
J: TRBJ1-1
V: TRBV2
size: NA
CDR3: CASSFIATEAFF
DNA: TGTGCCAGCAGCTTTATAGCCACTGAAGCTTTCTTT

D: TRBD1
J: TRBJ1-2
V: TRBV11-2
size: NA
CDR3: CASSLGLAGGVYGYTF
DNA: TGTGCCAGCAGCTTAGGGTTGGCAGGGGGCGTCTATGGCTACACCTTC

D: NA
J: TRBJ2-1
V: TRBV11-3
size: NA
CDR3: CASSLDLGGPYNEQFF
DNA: TGTGCCAGCAGCTTAGATCTCGGGGGCCCCTACAATGAGCAGTTCTTC

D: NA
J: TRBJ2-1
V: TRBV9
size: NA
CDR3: CASSLGLQDYNEQFF
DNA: TGTGCCAGCAGCTTGGGACTCCAGGACTACAATGAGCAGTTCTTC

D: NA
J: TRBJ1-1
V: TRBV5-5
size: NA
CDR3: CASTTGEGPLMNTEAFF
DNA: TGTGCCAGCACCACGGGGGAGGGGCCCCTTATGAACACTGAAGCTTTCTTT

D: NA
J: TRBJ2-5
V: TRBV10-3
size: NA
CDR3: CAILSSLQETQYF
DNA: TGTGCCATACTCAGCTCCTTACAAGAGACCCAGTACTTC